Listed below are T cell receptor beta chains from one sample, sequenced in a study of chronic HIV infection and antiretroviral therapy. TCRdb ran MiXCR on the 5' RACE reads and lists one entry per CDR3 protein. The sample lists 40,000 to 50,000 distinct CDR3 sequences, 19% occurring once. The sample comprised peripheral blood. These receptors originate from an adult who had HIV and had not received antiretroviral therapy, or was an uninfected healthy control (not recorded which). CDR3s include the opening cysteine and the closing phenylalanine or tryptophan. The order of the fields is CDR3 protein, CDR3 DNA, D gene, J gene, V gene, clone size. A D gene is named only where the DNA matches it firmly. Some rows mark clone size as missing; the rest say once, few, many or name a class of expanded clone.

CAWGREFGIVAYEQYF	TGTGCCTGGGGTAGGGAGTTCGGCATTGTTGCCTACGAGCAGTACTTC	NA	TRBJ2-7	TRBV30	NA
CSVCGGGKRGLYNEQFF	TGCAGCGTGTGTGGGGGGGGGAAAAGGGGCCTCTACAATGAGCAGTTCTTC	TRBD2	TRBJ2-1	TRBV29-1	few
CASREREIYEQYF	TGTGCCAGCAGGGAGCGGGAGATCTACGAGCAGTACTTC	TRBD2	TRBJ2-7	TRBV28	NA
CASRAPRDRGFLGGYTF	TGTGCCAGCAGAGCCCCCCGGGACAGGGGGTTTTTGGGTGGCTACACCTTC	TRBD1	TRBJ1-2	TRBV6-5	NA
CASSEGGRDEQYF	TGTGCCAGCAGCGAGGGCGGACGGGACGAGCAGTACTTC	NA	TRBJ2-7	TRBV28	NA
CASTASLAIGELFF	TGTGCCAGCACCGCTTCACTAGCAATCGGGGAGCTGTTTTTT	NA	TRBJ2-2	TRBV6-2/TRBV6-3	NA
CASSLPGTQETQYF	TGTGCCAGCAGCCTCCCAGGTACTCAAGAGACCCAGTACTTC	NA	TRBJ2-5	TRBV28	NA
CASSSAGGGAVGANVLTF	TGTGCCAGCAGCTCCGCCGGAGGGGGCGCAGTCGGGGCCAACGTCCTGACTTTC	NA	TRBJ2-6	TRBV7-8	NA
CSAAGFQETQYF	TGCAGTGCCGCAGGGTTCCAAGAGACCCAGTACTTC	NA	TRBJ2-5	TRBV20-1	many
CASSLVPGQGPNEKLFF	TGTGCCAGCAGTTTAGTCCCGGGACAGGGTCCTAATGAAAAACTGTTTTTT	TRBD1	TRBJ1-4	TRBV27	NA
CASSSDNNYYEQYF	TGTGCCAGCAGTTCCGACAACAACTACTACGAGCAGTACTTC	NA	TRBJ2-7	TRBV28	few
CASSQGNRESNYGYTF	TGTGCCAGCAGCCAAGGAAACAGGGAGTCTAACTATGGCTACACCTTC	NA	TRBJ1-2	TRBV4-2	few
CASSQGSRVGYTF	TGCGCCAGCAGCCAAGGTTCCCGAGTCGGCTACACCTTC	NA	TRBJ1-2	TRBV4-1	few
CASSGGTSGYNEQFF	TGTGCCAGCAGCGGTGGGACTAGCGGGTACAATGAGCAGTTCTTC	TRBD2	TRBJ2-1	TRBV9	few
CASSSQGKGPQHF	TGCGCCAGCAGCTCACAGGGGAAGGGGCCCCAGCATTTT	TRBD1	TRBJ1-5	TRBV5-1	NA
CSARQGTYNEQFF	TGCAGTGCTAGGCAGGGTACCTACAATGAGCAGTTCTTC	NA	TRBJ2-1	TRBV20-1	few
CAWSQWRESEGIRYF	TGTGCCTGGAGCCAATGGCGGGAGAGCGAAGGGATCAGGTACTTC	TRBD2	TRBJ2-7	TRBV30	NA
CASSPPTGASYNEQFF	TGTGCCAGCTCACCACCTACGGGGGCCTCCTACAATGAGCAGTTCTTC	NA	TRBJ2-1	TRBV18	few
CASSLSLWTVVYEQYF	TGTGCCAGCAGTTTATCCCTATGGACCGTCGTCTACGAGCAGTACTTC	NA	TRBJ2-7	TRBV27	few
CASSYEQRSPKEAFF	TGCGCCAGCAGCTACGAGCAGAGGAGCCCAAAGGAAGCTTTCTTT	NA	TRBJ1-1	TRBV4-1	few
CASSGGVAATNYGYTF	TGTGCCAGCAGCGGCGGCGTGGCAGCGACTAACTATGGCTACACCTTC	NA	TRBJ1-2	TRBV9	few
CASSVGQGYTGELFF	TGTGCCAGCAGCGTAGGGCAGGGATACACCGGGGAGCTGTTTTTT	NA	TRBJ2-2	TRBV9	NA
CASRISNYGYTF	TGTGCCAGTCGGATATCTAACTATGGCTACACCTTC	NA	TRBJ1-2	TRBV28	NA
CSARDPGLEVDTQYF	TGCAGTGCTAGAGATCCGGGACTGGAGGTGGATACGCAGTATTTT	NA	TRBJ2-3	TRBV20-1	few
CASSLPDRVGEQYF	TGCGCCAGCAGCTTGCCGGACAGGGTCGGCGAGCAGTACTTC	TRBD1	TRBJ2-7	TRBV5-1	few
CASSLVVGRGTEQFF	TGTGCCAGCAGCTTAGTCGTGGGAAGAGGGACTGAGCAGTTCTTC	NA	TRBJ2-1	TRBV11-2	NA
CASEGLNTEAFF	TGTGCCAGCGAGGGCCTGAACACTGAAGCTTTCTTT	NA	TRBJ1-1	TRBV27	many
CASSSPPTDTQYF	TGTGCCAGCAGTTCCCCCCCCACAGATACGCAGTATTTT	NA	TRBJ2-3	TRBV28	few
CASSPGPGTGDRNQPQHF	TGTGCCAGCAGCCCAGGTCCCGGGACAGGGGATCGCAATCAGCCCCAGCATTTT	TRBD1	TRBJ1-5	TRBV7-6	many
CASTPLGPGGNEQFF	TGTGCCAGCACCCCCCTAGGCCCAGGTGGCAATGAGCAGTTCTTC	NA	TRBJ2-1	TRBV28	NA
CASRSIQVGQFF	TGTGCCAGCAGATCCATACAGGTGGGGCAGTTCTTC	NA	TRBJ2-1	TRBV28	many
CATSRDQGGYQQYF	TGTGCCACCAGCAGAGATCAAGGGGGCTACCAGCAGTACTTC	TRBD1	TRBJ2-7	TRBV15	few
CASSSIDSNQPQHF	TGTGCCAGCAGTTCGATCGATAGCAATCAGCCCCAGCATTTT	NA	TRBJ1-5	TRBV28	NA
CASSSTGGGTEAFF	TGTGCCAGCAGCTCTACAGGGGGCGGTACTGAAGCTTTCTTT	TRBD1	TRBJ1-1	TRBV28	NA
CASSVKGNYGYTF	TGTGCCAGCAGTGTGAAGGGCAACTATGGCTACACCTTC	NA	TRBJ1-2	TRBV2	few
CSVEGGNYPEAFF	TGCAGCGTTGAAGGAGGGAATTACCCTGAAGCTTTCTTT	NA	TRBJ1-1	TRBV29-1	few
CDSSRNRQGLDGYTF	TGTGACAGCAGCCGTAATCGACAGGGGCTCGATGGCTACACCTTC	TRBD1	TRBJ1-2	TRBV11-1	NA
CSARVSSGSGNIQYF	TGCAGTGCTAGAGTATCTAGCGGGAGTGGGAACATTCAGTACTTC	TRBD2	TRBJ2-4	TRBV20-1	few
CASSLEEGPYGYTF	TGTGCCAGCAGCTTAGAAGAGGGCCCCTATGGCTACACCTTC	NA	TRBJ1-2	TRBV11-2	few
CASGEVGETQYF	TGTGCCAGCGGGGAAGTAGGGGAGACCCAGTACTTC	NA	TRBJ2-5	TRBV28	NA
CASSPLEGYEQYF	TGTGCCAGCAGCCCTCTCGAGGGGTACGAGCAGTACTTC	NA	TRBJ2-7	TRBV11-3	few
CASSFSSGDEQFF	TGTGCCAGCAGCTTCTCTAGTGGGGATGAGCAGTTCTTC	NA	TRBJ2-1	TRBV12-3/TRBV12-4	NA
CASTLPGTDTQYF	TGTGCCAGCACCCTCCCGGGCACAGATACGCAGTATTTT	NA	TRBJ2-3	TRBV27	NA
CASSLRWGYEKLFF	TGTGCCAGCAGTCTGCGTTGGGGGTATGAAAAACTGTTTTTT	NA	TRBJ1-4	TRBV28	NA
CASSGGRNEQYF	TGTGCCAGCAGCGGGGGGCGGAACGAGCAGTACTTC	NA	TRBJ2-7	TRBV9	few
CASSPPRTGGWNSPLHF	TGTGCCAGCAGTCCACCCCGGACAGGGGGCTGGAATTCACCCCTCCACTTT	TRBD1	TRBJ1-6	TRBV6-5	few
CASSYRGPGSPLHF	TGTGCCAGCAGTTATAGGGGGCCGGGGTCACCCCTCCACTTT	TRBD1	TRBJ1-6	TRBV6-5	NA
CASSPPPAAEKLFF	TGTGCCAGCAGCCCACCCCCGGCAGCGGAAAAACTGTTTTTT	NA	TRBJ1-4	TRBV28	NA
CASSSRIWGGIETQYF	TGTGCCAGCAGTTCCCGGATCTGGGGGGGGATAGAGACCCAGTACTTC	TRBD2	TRBJ2-5	TRBV28	NA
CSVRQGAYNEQFF	TGCAGCGTTCGACAGGGGGCCTACAATGAGCAGTTCTTC	TRBD1	TRBJ2-1	TRBV29-1	few
CASSTQREGNFYGYTF	TGTGCCAGCAGCACCCAACGGGAGGGGAACTTCTATGGCTACACCTTC	NA	TRBJ1-2	TRBV5-4	NA
CASSLEGARVEGYTF	TGTGCCAGCAGCTTGGAGGGGGCGCGAGTAGAAGGCTACACCTTC	TRBD1	TRBJ1-2	TRBV7-9	NA
CASSVDRDTSNYGDTF	TGTGCCAGCAGCGTTGACCGGGACACATCTAACTATGGCGACACCTTC	NA	TRBJ1-2	TRBV9	few